The subject of this entry is one T cell receptor (beta chain). This specimen comes from a study of radiotherapy plus CTLA-4 blockade in lung cancer. Germline V gives CDR1 DFQATT, CDR2 SNEGSKA (reference sequence). This CDR3 contains 11 residues. Trimming removed 8 bases from V and 1 base from J, with 8 bases in between. Libraries were prepared by immunoSEQ multiplex PCR; TCRdb keeps only in-frame clonotypes and omits some of them. The profile covers 85,000 to 130,000 clones, with about 83% appearing a single time and 2.4% taken by the ten largest. The sequenced sample was peripheral blood, obtained from a patient treated with radiotherapy plus ipilimumab. The chain has TRBV20-1 and TRBJ2-5; D not resolved. The origin of this receptor is a human donor with non-small cell lung cancer that progressed on radiotherapy plus ipilimumab. Some clones in this sample may be carry-over from other donors' samples. The CDR3 sequence: CSLGRQETQYF. The CDR3 coding sequence is TGCAGTCTCGGGCGCCAAGAGACCCAGTACTTC.